Each of the 30 T cell receptor beta chains below was sequenced from the same sample in a study of shared clonotypes between healthy human individuals. TCRdb's table, derived via immunoSEQ multiplex PCR, lists solely in-frame clones and lacks some. The table has about 2,100,000 clones, around 93% seen once; the top ten hold under 2%. Naive CD8 cells lacked CD45RO and underwent positive selection for CCR7, leaving out terminally differentiated effector memory CD45RA+ cells. The sequenced material came from naive CD8+ T cells from PBMCs. Source of these receptors: a man aged 18 to 30 in good health. Some clones in this sample may be carry-over from other donors' samples.

The gene calls are TRBV6-1 and TRBJ2-7, with TRBD2 identical over 7 bases. The CDR3 consists of 15 residues. J lost 0 bases, V lost 6 bases, and 8 bases had no gene match. CDR1 MNHNS and CDR2 SASEGT come from the germline V gene. This chain's CDR3 is CASRPTSASSYEQYF. CDR3 sequence (DNA): TGTGCCAGCAGGCCCACTAGCGCGAGCTCCTACGAGCAGTACTTC.

The chain carries TRBV4-3 and TRBJ2-1; 7 nucleotides agree with TRBD2. CDR3 length: 17 residues. Germline CDR1 LGHNA, CDR2 YSLEER. V shed 0 bases and J 3 bases; nucleotides not matched to a gene: 8. The CDR3 region is CASSQDGVAGGYNEQFF. The CDR3 DNA reads TGCGCCAGCAGCCAAGATGGGGTAGCGGGTGGCTACAATGAGCAGTTCTTC.

The chain links TRBV7-9 to TRBJ2-1; 8 nucleotides align to TRBD2. V trimming: 1 base; J trimming: 2 bases; junction bases outside the gene matches: 1. CDR1 is SEHNR and CDR2 is FQNEAQ in the germline V gene (reference sequence). The CDR3 covers 15 residues. Here the CDR3 reads CASSLGGRPYNEQFF. The CDR3 coding sequence is TGTGCCAGCAGCTTAGGCGGGAGGCCCTACAATGAGCAGTTCTTC.

This clone was picked up a small number of times. The genes are TRBV7-9 and TRBJ1-4; weak D call: TRBD1 (6 bases). Trimming removed 6 bases at V and 8 bases at J, with 19 bases between. The CDR3 contains 15 residues. From germline, CDR1 is SEHNR and CDR2 FQNEAQ (reference sequence). CDR3 DNA sequence: TGTGCCAGCAGACAGGGCCCTTCAGTATCGGAAAAACTGTTTTTT. Translation: CASRQGPSVSEKLFF.

This clone was detected only once. V usage is TRBV7-9 and J usage is TRBJ2-1; D is possibly TRBD2 (6 bases). Germline V gene data show CDR1 as SEHNR and CDR2 as FQNEAQ (reference sequence). The CDR3 runs 16 residues. With 2 bases removed from V and 7 bases from J, the gap between germline ends came to 18 bases. The CDR3: CASSLPPYGSGNEQFF. CDR3 nucleotides: TGTGCCAGCAGCTTACCTCCTTATGGGAGCGGGAATGAGCAGTTCTTC.

V is TRBV27 and J is TRBJ1-5; D unclear. The CDR3 is 13 residues long. V was trimmed by 6 bases and J by 3 bases, leaving 9 bases between them. Germline CDR1 is MNHEY and CDR2 is SMNVEV (reference sequence). CDR3 loop: CASREGYNQPQHF. CDR3 coding DNA: TGTGCCAGCAGAGAGGGATACAATCAGCCCCAGCATTTT.

This clone was detected once. The V gene is TRBV7-9, the J gene TRBJ1-1; possible D gene TRBD1, 5 bases. This CDR3 contains 15 residues. V was cut by 1 base and J by 4 bases, with 13 bases left in between. Per germline, CDR1 SEHNR and CDR2 FQNEAQ (reference sequence). The CDR3 coding sequence is TGTGCCAGCAGCTTAGTTCGGGGCAGGACCACTGAAGCTTTCTTT. Translating it yields CASSLVRGRTTEAFF.

Of note for this clone: Other DNA sequences from this sample encode an identical CDR3 as well. The CDR3 DNA reads as TGTGCCAGCAGGGGAGGAAACACCATATATTTT. It specifies CASRGGNTIYF. This chain joins TRBV6-1 and TRBJ1-3; unclear D gene. V lost 6 bases and J 4 bases, leaving 4 bases between the germline ends. This CDR3 contains 11 residues. Looked up from germline, CDR1 is MNHNS and CDR2 is SASEGT.

The chain joins TRBV11-2 to TRBJ2-7; D is unresolved. Trimming stripped 5 bases from V and 0 bases from J, with 14 bases between. The CDR3 runs 15 residues. The germline V gene has CDR1 SGHAT and CDR2 FQNNGV. The CDR3 loop reads CASSPRPSFSYEQYF. The CDR3 nucleotides are TGTGCCAGCAGCCCCCGACCAAGCTTCTCCTACGAGCAGTACTTC.

In nucleotides, the CDR3 is TGCGCCAGCAGCCTCCGGACAGGGGACGTCGAGCAGTACTTC. It codes for CASSLRTGDVEQYF. The genes are TRBV5-1 and TRBJ2-7; TRBD1 matches at 9 bases. With V trimmed by 4 bases and J by 6 bases, 8 bases remained unmatched. The CDR3 runs 14 residues. Germline-derived CDR1 and CDR2 are SGHRS and YFSETQ.

This clone occurred once. This chain joins TRBV30 and TRBJ2-2; D perhaps matches TRBD2 (6 bases). V was cut by 6 bases and J by 5 bases, with 16 bases left in between. Germline V CDR1 and CDR2: GTSNPN, SVGIG (reference sequence). CDR3 length equals 14 residues. The CDR3 DNA is TGTGCCTGTGACGAGTTACGGGAGACCGGGGAGCTGTTTTTT. This translates into CACDELRETGELFF. The full variable domain, in which reference TRBV30 and TRBJ2-2 provide the parts outside the CDR3, is SQTIHQWPATLVQPVGSPLSLECTVEGTSNPNLYWYRQAAGRGLQLLFYSVGIGQISSEVPQNLSASRPQDRQFILSSKKLLLSDSGFYLCACDELRETGELFFGEGSRLTVL.

The chain couples TRBV9 to TRBJ2-1, with 8 bases lining up with TRBD2. The CDR3 covers 18 residues. J lost 2 bases, V lost 3 bases, and 13 bases had no gene match. Per the germline V gene, CDR1 is SGDLS and CDR2 is YYNGEE. CDR3 sequence reads: CASSGSRGAGGTYNEQFF. The CDR3 DNA reads as TGTGCCAGCAGCGGATCCCGGGGGGCGGGAGGAACCTACAATGAGCAGTTCTTC.

A single count supports this clone. The rearrangement uses TRBV4-2 and TRBJ2-7, with TRBD2 matching over 7 bases. This CDR3 spans 16 amino acids. J lost 1 base, V lost 8 bases, and 14 bases had no gene match. Germline CDR1 reads LGHNA; CDR2 reads YNFKEQ. This chain's CDR3 is CASAPGLADLSYEQYF. CDR3 in DNA: TGTGCCAGCGCTCCTGGGCTAGCGGATCTTTCCTACGAGCAGTACTTC.

The chain is built from TRBV7-2 and TRBJ2-7; 8 bases are a match to TRBD2. V dropped 2 bases and J dropped 0; count of bases not matched to a gene: 6. CDR1 and CDR2 from the germline V gene are SGHTA and FQGNSA. The CDR3 sequence is 16 residues long. Here the CDR3 DNA reads TGTGCCAGCAGCTTAATAGCGGGGCGATACTCCTACGAGCAGTACTTC. It yields the protein CASSLIAGRYSYEQYF.

V usage is TRBV5-4 and J usage is TRBJ2-7; the match to TRBD2 covers 9 bases. Germline V gives CDR1 SGHNT, CDR2 YYREEE (reference sequence). Germline trimming cut 3 bases from V and 3 bases from J; bases unmatched to any gene: 7. The CDR3 is 15 residues long. CDR3 region: CASSSTSGWDYEQYF. CDR3 DNA: TGTGCCAGCAGCTCAACTAGCGGGTGGGACTACGAGCAGTACTTC.

The genes are TRBV7-9 and TRBJ1-2; maybe TRBD1 (5 bases). The V gene's germline CDR1 is SEHNR and CDR2 FQNEAQ (reference sequence). The CDR3 has 14 residues. The V end was cut by 6 bases, the J end by 3 bases, with 14 bases between. CDR3 sequence (DNA): TGTGCCAGCAGTACCCTAAGAGGGGACTATGGCTACACCTTC. Encoded protein: CASSTLRGDYGYTF.

The V call is TRBV10-3, the J call TRBJ1-1; D unclear. The length of the CDR3 is 12 residues. CDR1 is ENHRY, CDR2 SYGVKD, per germline. The V and J ends lost 2 bases and 2 bases respectively, with 3 bases between them. CDR3 in amino acids: CAISETNTEAFF. The CDR3 nucleotides are TGTGCCATCAGTGAGACAAACACTGAAGCTTTCTTT.

The chain is built from TRBV5-1 and TRBJ1-1; D is unclear. This CDR3 region has 15 residues. The V end was cut by 0 bases, the J end by 2 bases, with 11 bases between. Germline lookup yields CDR1 SGHRS and CDR2 YFSETQ. CDR3 region: CASSLARQANTEAFF. For the CDR3, the DNA is TGCGCCAGCAGCTTGGCGCGGCAGGCCAACACTGAAGCTTTCTTT.

V usage is TRBV19 and J usage is TRBJ1-1; weak D call: TRBD1 (6 bases). CDR3 length: 18 amino acids. CDR1 and CDR2 (germline): LNHDA, SQIVND (reference sequence). Trimming pared 10 bases from V and 0 bases from J, leaving 27 bases between. DNA of the CDR3: TGTGCCACTCTCGCCCGACAGGAGGAGGGCCGCATGAACACTGAAGCTTTCTTT. It specifies CATLARQEEGRMNTEAFF.

On this clone: The same CDR3 can be traced to other DNA sequences in this sample. This rearrangement joins TRBV6-5 to TRBJ1-5; D possibly corresponds to TRBD1 (5 bases). This CDR3 region has 13 residues. In germline, CDR1 is MNHEY, CDR2 SVGAGI. The V gene lost 4 bases and the J gene lost 3 bases, with 7 bases spanning the gap. This CDR3 is CASSSGFNQPQHF. The DNA of the CDR3 is TGTGCCAGCAGTTCAGGGTTCAATCAGCCCCAGCATTTT.

Points on this clone: Other nucleotide sequences in the sample specify the same CDR3. The V call is TRBV27, the J call TRBJ2-1; 10 bases agree with TRBD1. Germline CDR1 is MNHEY and CDR2 is SMNVEV (reference sequence). The CDR3 length is 13 residues. V was pared by 6 bases and J by 6 bases, with 2 bases of the junction left unmatched. The CDR3 DNA follows: TGTGCCAGCAGCTGGACAGGGGGCAATGAGCAGTTCTTC. It encodes CASSWTGGNEQFF.

A word on this clone: At the DNA level, this CDR3 is encoded by other sequences in the same sample as well. The chain carries TRBV10-2 and TRBJ1-2; D remains unclear. V lost 4 bases and J lost 2, with 11 bases in between. The CDR3 is 14 amino acids. Germline CDR1 and CDR2: WSHSY and SAAADI. The CDR3 here is CASSASRINYGYTF. CDR3 sequence (DNA): TGCGCCAGCAGTGCGAGCAGGATAAACTATGGCTACACCTTC.

V and J are TRBV13 and TRBJ2-7, with 9 bases fitting TRBD2. The CDR3 spans 15 residues. The germline gives CDR1 PRHDT, CDR2 FYEKMQ (reference sequence). J lost 6 bases, V lost 3 bases, and 9 bases had no gene match. The DNA for the CDR3 is TGTGCCAGCAGCTTCCGACTAGCGGTCCCGCGCGAGCAGTACTTC. Protein: CASSFRLAVPREQYF.

This chain uses TRBV30 with TRBJ1-1; D is unclear. Trimming removed 0 bases from V and 10 bases from J, with 12 bases in between. CDR3 length: 12 amino acids. Germline V gives CDR1 GTSNPN, CDR2 SVGIG (reference sequence). CDR3 nucleotides: TGTGCCTGGAGTGTAATGTACTTAGGAGCTTTCTTT. Its translation: CAWSVMYLGAFF.

The chain employs TRBV11-2 and TRBJ1-1; D uncertain. The CDR3 length is 18 residues. V was clipped by 2 bases and J by 0 bases, with 19 bases between them. CDR1 and CDR2 from the germline V gene are SGHAT and FQNNGV. This CDR3 is CASSLTGPRNTLNTEAFF. CDR3 DNA sequence: TGTGCCAGCAGCTTAACCGGTCCCAGAAACACTTTGAACACTGAAGCTTTCTTT.

The chain carries TRBV4-3 and TRBJ2-7; D is uncertain. Looked up from germline, CDR1 is LGHNA and CDR2 is YSLEER. The CDR3 loop spans 13 amino acids. Trimming pared 0 bases from V and 6 bases from J, leaving 9 bases between. The CDR3 spells CASSQDRPGEQYF. The CDR3 DNA reads TGCGCCAGCAGCCAAGATAGGCCAGGCGAGCAGTACTTC.

The genes are TRBV5-1 and TRBJ2-3; TRBD2 agrees at 8 bases. V trimming: 0 bases; J trimming: 3 bases; junction bases outside the gene matches: 6. CDR3 length: 16 amino acids. Germline V gene lookup returns CDR1 SGHRS and CDR2 YFSETQ. The CDR3 is CASSLGAGGWTDTQYF. CDR3 DNA: TGCGCCAGCAGCTTGGGGGCGGGAGGTTGGACAGATACGCAGTATTTT.

The chain recombines TRBV7-9 with TRBJ2-5; D is unclear. V lost 0 bases and J lost 3, with 8 bases in between. The CDR3 is 14 residues long. CDR1 and CDR2 from the germline V gene are SEHNR and FQNEAQ (reference sequence). For the CDR3, the DNA is TGTGCCAGCAGCTTAGCGCCTAAAAAAGAGACCCAGTACTTC. It is translated as CASSLAPKKETQYF.

V gene TRBV2 combines with J gene TRBJ2-3; D is ambiguous. The CDR3 is 17 amino acids. Trimming stripped 2 bases from V and 2 bases from J, with 17 bases between. The germline V gene has CDR1 SNHLY and CDR2 FYNNEI. The CDR3 spells CASSEYGRPVLTDTQYF. Written as DNA, the CDR3 is TGTGCCAGCAGTGAATACGGGCGCCCGGTACTCACAGATACGCAGTATTTT.

The CDR3 DNA reads TGTGCCAGCAGCTTCGGCGGAGCCTACGAGCAGTACTTC. It codes for CASSFGGAYEQYF. The V call is TRBV11-3, the J call TRBJ2-7, with D unresolved. V lost 3 bases, J lost 2 bases, and 8 bases lay in between. The germline CDR1 and CDR2 sequences are SGHNT and YENEEA. The CDR3 spans 13 residues.